This T cell receptor (beta chain) was obtained from a study of CD8+ T cells in alopecia areata. Germline V gene lookup returns CDR1 SGDLS and CDR2 YYNGEE. This CDR3 region has 16 residues. V lost 4 bases and J 8 bases, leaving 22 bases between the germline ends. Treatment of the sample: oral pan-JAK inhibitor, 5-10 mg twice daily. Extraction and reverse transcription of RNA yielded cDNA as the sequencing template. The repertoire was sequenced with immunoSEQ multiplex PCR; TCRdb's copy has only in-frame clones and lacks some. The table shows roughly 220,000 clones, with roughly two fifths occurring only once.

The clonotype was recovered from a human donor with alopecia areata. The sample was CD4+ T cells sorted from blood, taken around week 31, from a patient treated with tofacitinib. The chain joins TRBV9 to TRBJ2-1, with a tentative D call TRBD2 (6 bases). CDR3 bases: TGTGCCAGCAGCCCCGGGCCCCCTCTCGGGAGATATGAGCAGTTCTTC. Protein: CASSPGPPLGRYEQFF. Variable domain in full (rest from reference TRBV9 and TRBJ2-1): DSGVTQTPKHLITATGQRVTLRCSPRSGDLSVYWYQQSLDQGLQFLIQYYNGEERAKGNILERFSAQQFPDLHSELNLSSLELGDSALYFCASSPGPPLGRYEQFFGPGTRLTVL.